This T cell receptor (beta chain) emerged from a study of shared clonotypes between healthy human individuals (dated by TCRdb to between 2020 and 2021). At the level of the whole study: A few men and a couple of women, aged 18 to 49 years, made up the cohort. For each donor, three plates each were used for CD4 naive and CD4 memory, two plates were used for CD8 naive, and one plate was used for CD8 memory. To estimate repertoire size and how much clonotypes are shared between individuals, the study performed deep sequencing of blood TCR repertoires from roughly five healthy adults. To increase sequencing depth and limit assay-specific biases, TCR repertoire library preparation and sequencing were carried out by different laboratories using diverse techniques. Each donor's leukapheresis produced roughly between about 0.9 and 9.5 billion PBMCs. Results and caveats for the whole study, not just this receptor: Pairwise subsampling led to the expectation that sequencing depth would affect the degree of clonotype sharing among donors. Higher generation probabilities were observed for clonotypes shared by all four sorted-subset donors than for non-shared clonotypes. Larger estimated clonotype richness was generally found for naive subsets than for memory subsets. Even with the large sequencing depth, rarefaction of the sorted-subset datasets indicated that sequencing was incomplete. Across several donors, about 5% of naive CD4, approximately 3.6% of naive CD8, around 2.1% of memory CD4, and over 0.35% of memory CD8 clonotypes were shared. Because the study included only a small number of donors, the genetic and exposure-history diversity represented was limited. Sampling was restricted to blood, and TCR repertoires in tissue are likely to differ from TCR repertoires in blood.

From a lookup of the germline V gene (reference sequence), CDR1 and CDR2 are WNHNN and SYGVQD. V lost 5 bases and J lost 3 bases; the stretch between them is 11 bases long. Counted from cysteine to phenylalanine, this CDR3 has 13 amino acids. The retained sequence is limited to the CDR3, 39 bases, with the frame set at the first base. In the case of this clone: The clone's antigen remains unknown. There are no base qualities to consult, and no much larger clone falls within one base.

TCR CDR3 regions were amplified from genomic DNA by multiplex PCR using the deep immunoSEQ assay. Extracted genomic DNA from each cell subset was spread evenly across all wells of several immunoSEQ 96-well plates, with each plate serving as a replicate. Each replicate PCR for sorted subsets received around 210 ng genomic DNA, equal to roughly 30,000 T cell genomes. Purified libraries were quantified with a Qubit 3.0 fluorometer, sized on a Bioanalyzer 2100, and re-quantified with the KAPA Library Quantification kit. Every immunoSEQ 96-well plate was sequenced on a dedicated single-read 150-cycle Illumina NextSeq 550 flow cell. In the paper's pipeline: Because the immunoSEQ output held only junctional sequences and lacked quality scores, the filtering could not match the filtering applied to full-length reads. To assign V/J genes and CDR3, sequences were annotated using PyIR, a Python wrapper for IgBLAST v1.9, with IMGT germline references. Reads were removed for weak V/J assignments (E-value above 1e-6), missing CDR3, stop codons, out-of-frame junctions, or ambiguous translated residues. A V3J clonotype was defined by an identical inferred V gene, J gene, and CDR3 amino acid sequence. The percentage overlap between two repertoires was calculated by dividing the number of shared unique clonotypes by the size of the smaller repertoire. Three approaches were used to assess repertoire richness: RTK rarefaction, the Chao1 estimator, and Recon v2.1 estimates of unobserved clonotypes. Generation probabilities were computed with OLGA for all TCRbeta clonotypes obtained by the gDNA method from several donors. The immuneACCESS repertoire file appears here via TCRdb, limited to in-frame rearrangements. These files lack a portion of the clones; in checked studies, under half of the deficit traces to unresolved V genes, and the cause of the others is not known. D and trimming were read from the DNA, whereas the V and J calls and clone size are those reported in that table. Across this sample there are 2 million to 2.5 million clones, with roughly 93% seen only once. The leading ten clones occupy about 0.38% of the sample.

Donors were healthy HIV-negative adults with no recently reported acute infections or vaccinations. Every donor was a Caucasian adult residing in Nashville, Tennessee, USA. CD4+ T cells were enriched by magnetic negative selection; naive cells were then positively selected on CD45RA, and the negative fraction formed the memory subset. Blood was obtained by leukapheresis, after which PBMCs were separated by Ficoll-Histopaque density gradient centrifugation and cryopreserved in liquid nitrogen vapor phase. Analytical flow cytometry was used to check the purity and quantity of every magnetically sorted T cell population. Genomic DNA was isolated from every sorted fraction and measured by UV absorbance on a Nanodrop 2000c.

The clonotype originates from a man aged 18 to 29 in good health. Some clones in this sample may be carry-over from other donors' samples. The rearranged segments are TRBV10-1 and TRBJ2-7, with a weak D call of TRBD2 (7 bases match). Sequences were obtained from naive CD4+ T cells from PBMCs. What the cell subset or site label conveys for this sample: CD45RA+ positively selected. The CDR3: CASSRGAFYEQYF. Read as DNA, the sequence is TGCGCCAGCAGTCGGGGGGCTTTCTACGAGCAGTACTTC.